This T cell receptor beta chain was captured by sequencing in a study of beta chain features in type 1 diabetes. Expressed TCRB transcripts got sequenced, as all isolated RNA was reverse transcribed. Clones were sequenced by immunoSEQ multiplex PCR, and TCRdb holds only the in-frame ones, with some missing. The sample records roughly 450,000 clones, approximately 15% being singletons. V gave up 5 bases and J gave up 3 bases; unmatched junction bases: 6. Germline V gives CDR1 SEHNR, CDR2 FQNEAQ (reference sequence). The length of the CDR3 is 14 residues. The specimen was naive CD4+ T cells from blood. J is TRBJ2-5 and V is TRBV7-9, with 7 bases matching TRBD1. The TCR originated in a man aged 25 to 45 in good health. CDR3 nucleotide sequence: TGTGCCAGCAGCCCCGGACAGGCAGAAGAGACCCAGTACTTC. Protein product: CASSPGQAEETQYF.